Presented here are 2 T cell receptor beta chains from one specimen sequenced in a study of blood T cell repertoires in COVID-19 (dated by TCRdb to the early 2020s). Libraries came from the immunoSEQ multiplex PCR assay. TCRdb took this table from immuneACCESS and kept in-frame rearrangements with V and J called. Such tables lack part of the clones; where checked against another copy, unresolved V genes explain under half of the gap, and the rest is unexplained. This sample comprises 300,000 to 450,000 clones, about nine tenths of them detected only once. Over 1% of the sample is taken by the ten largest. Input material: PBMCs or T cells enriched from blood (not recorded which). The receptors shown here come from a woman in her thirties who had been exposed to COVID-19.

The chain couples TRBV5-1 to TRBJ1-3, with a weak D call TRBD1 (6 bases). Between the trimmed V and J ends, which lost 0 bases and 3 bases, there was a span of 10 bases. The CDR3 is 15 residues long. Looked up from germline, CDR1 is SGHRS and CDR2 is YFSETQ. CDR3 protein: CASSLGTGFGNTIYF. CDR3 DNA sequence: TGCGCCAGCAGCTTGGGAACAGGGTTTGGAAACACCATATATTTT.

The genes are TRBV5-4 and TRBJ2-7; no clear D. V lost 1 base and J lost 6, with 5 bases in between. Germline CDR1 SGHNT, CDR2 YYREEE (reference sequence). The CDR3 has 11 amino acids. Here the CDR3 DNA reads TGTGCCAGCAGCTTGAATCGCGAGCAGTACTTC. It specifies CASSLNREQYF. Full variable domain (missing parts from reference TRBV5-4 and TRBJ2-7): ETGVTQSPTHLIKTRGQQVTLRCSSQSGHNTVSWYQQALGQGPQFIFQYYREEENGRGNFPPRFSGLQFPNYSSELNVNALELDDSALYLCASSLNREQYFGPGTRLTVT.